The source of this TCR beta chain is a study of cytomegalovirus exposure and HLA in healthy donors. 13 Jbeta primers and 60 Vbeta primers were used for the PCR. Measured with immunoSEQ multiplex PCR; TCRdb has only the in-frame clones, and not every one. Among more than 150,000 clones listed, roughly 80% were seen once. With 3 bases removed from V and 3 bases from J, the gap between germline ends came to 11 bases. Germline V lookup: CDR1 SGHTA, CDR2 FQGTGA. This CDR3 contains 15 residues. The chain is built from TRBV7-3 and TRBJ2-2; maybe TRBD1 (5 bases). This TCR was sampled from a man aged 35 to 55 in good health and CMV-seropositive. Sequenced input: PBMCs. CDR3 amino acids: CASSLSGSDTGELFF. The CDR3 region has the DNA TGTGCCAGCAGCTTGTCAGGGTCGGACACCGGGGAGCTGTTTTTT. Full variable domain (rest looked up from reference TRBV7-3 and TRBJ2-2): GAGVSQTPSNKVTEKGKYVELRCDPISGHTALYWYRQSLGQGPEFLIYFQGTGAADDSGLPNDRFFAVRPEGSVSTLKIQRTERGDSAVYLCASSLSGSDTGELFFGEGSRLTVL.